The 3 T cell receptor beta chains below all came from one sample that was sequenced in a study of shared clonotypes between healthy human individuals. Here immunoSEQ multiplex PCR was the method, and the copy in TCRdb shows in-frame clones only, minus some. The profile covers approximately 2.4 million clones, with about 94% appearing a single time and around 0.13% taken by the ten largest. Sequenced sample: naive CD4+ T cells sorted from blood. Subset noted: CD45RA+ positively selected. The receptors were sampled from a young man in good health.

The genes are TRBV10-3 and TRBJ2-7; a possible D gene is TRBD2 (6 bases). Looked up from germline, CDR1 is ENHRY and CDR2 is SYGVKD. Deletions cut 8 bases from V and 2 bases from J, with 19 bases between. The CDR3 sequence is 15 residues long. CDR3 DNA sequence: TGTGCCATCGGGCGGGGCACGGTTCACCCCTACGAGCAGTACTTC. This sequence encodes CAIGRGTVHPYEQYF.

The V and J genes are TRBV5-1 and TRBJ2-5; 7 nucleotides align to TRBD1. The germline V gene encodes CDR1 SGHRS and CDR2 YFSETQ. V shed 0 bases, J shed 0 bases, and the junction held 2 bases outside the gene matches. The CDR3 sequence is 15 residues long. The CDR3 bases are TGCGCCAGCAGCTTGGCGACAGGGTACCAAGAGACCCAGTACTTC. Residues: CASSLATGYQETQYF.

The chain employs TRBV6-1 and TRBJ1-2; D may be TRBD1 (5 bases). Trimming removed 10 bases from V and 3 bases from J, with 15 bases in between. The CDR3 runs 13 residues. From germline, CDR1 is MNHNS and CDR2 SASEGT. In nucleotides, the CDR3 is TGTGCCACCGGGGGAAAGACGGACTATGGCTACACCTTC. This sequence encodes CATGGKTDYGYTF.